A selection of T cell receptor beta chains follows, all from one sample in a study of blood T cells in healthy people across ages. From the 5' RACE reads, TCRdb called clonotypes with MiXCR, one entry per CDR3 protein. The sample lists 1,100,000 or so distinct CDR3 sequences, over 35% occurring once. The sequenced sample was blood. The source of these receptors is a woman aged 55 to 70 in good health. Both conserved end residues are part of each CDR3. A D gene is named only where the DNA matches it firmly. A row's size may be missing; if present it is once, few, many or a size class.

cdr3_nt: TGTGCCAGCAGCCCGAGGACAGGGATTGCAACTAATGAAAAACTGTTTTTT
cdr3_aa: CASSPRTGIATNEKLFF
d_call: TRBD1
clone_size: .
j_call: TRBJ1-4
v_call: TRBV7-9

cdr3_nt: TGCGCCAGCAGCCAAGGCCTCCCGGGCTTTGCTTTCTTT
cdr3_aa: CASSQGLPGFAFF
d_call: .
clone_size: .
j_call: TRBJ1-1
v_call: TRBV4-1

cdr3_nt: TGTGCCAGCAGTGTTCTGGATAAGGGAACTAATGAAAAACTGTTTTTT
cdr3_aa: CASSVLDKGTNEKLFF
d_call: .
clone_size: once
j_call: TRBJ1-4
v_call: TRBV25-1

cdr3_nt: TGTGCCAGCAGCCCAGGCGGTGGGTCCTGGCTCAACTATGGCTACACCTTC
cdr3_aa: CASSPGGGSWLNYGYTF
d_call: .
clone_size: few
j_call: TRBJ1-2
v_call: TRBV4-2

cdr3_nt: TGTGCCAGCAGCCAGGGACAGGGGAACGAAAAACTGTTTTTT
cdr3_aa: CASSQGQGNEKLFF
d_call: TRBD1
clone_size: .
j_call: TRBJ1-4
v_call: TRBV3-1

cdr3_nt: TGTGCCAGCTCACCACCGACAGGGAGGGAGACCCAGTACTTC
cdr3_aa: CASSPPTGRETQYF
d_call: .
clone_size: few
j_call: TRBJ2-5
v_call: TRBV18

cdr3_nt: TGTGCCAGCAGCCGGACTAGGATCGAGCAGTTCTTC
cdr3_aa: CASSRTRIEQFF
d_call: TRBD2
clone_size: .
j_call: TRBJ2-1
v_call: TRBV14

cdr3_nt: TGTGCCAGCAGCTTACCCCGGGATAGGGGCGGGAGCACAGATACGCAGTATTTT
cdr3_aa: CASSLPRDRGGSTDTQYF
d_call: .
clone_size: .
j_call: TRBJ2-3
v_call: TRBV7-2

cdr3_nt: TGTGCCAGCAGACTCTCCGGGACAGGAAGGGCCGGGGAGCTGTTTTTT
cdr3_aa: CASRLSGTGRAGELFF
d_call: TRBD1
clone_size: .
j_call: TRBJ2-2
v_call: TRBV6-5

cdr3_nt: TGTGCCACCAGTCCATGGACTAGCGGGAGTCAAGAGACCCAGTACTTC
cdr3_aa: CATSPWTSGSQETQYF
d_call: TRBD2
clone_size: .
j_call: TRBJ2-5
v_call: TRBV24-1

cdr3_nt: TGCGCCAGCAGCTTGTTGGGAGATACGCAGTATTTT
cdr3_aa: CASSLLGDTQYF
d_call: .
clone_size: many
j_call: TRBJ2-3
v_call: TRBV13

cdr3_nt: TGTGCCAGCAGTTGGGACAGGGGGCCAGATACGCAGTATTTT
cdr3_aa: CASSWDRGPDTQYF
d_call: TRBD1
clone_size: .
j_call: TRBJ2-3
v_call: TRBV2

cdr3_nt: TGTGCCAGCTCGCTCCCGAGGGCTGAAGCTTTCTTT
cdr3_aa: CASSLPRAEAFF
d_call: .
clone_size: .
j_call: TRBJ1-1
v_call: TRBV18

cdr3_nt: TGTGCCAGCAGGTACAGACTAGCTGACTACGAGCAGTACTTC
cdr3_aa: CASRYRLADYEQYF
d_call: TRBD2
clone_size: few
j_call: TRBJ2-7
v_call: TRBV12-3/TRBV12-4

cdr3_nt: TGTGCCAGCAGCGTTGCCGGACTAGCGGGAAACAATGAGCAGTTCTTC
cdr3_aa: CASSVAGLAGNNEQFF
d_call: TRBD2
clone_size: few
j_call: TRBJ2-1
v_call: TRBV9

cdr3_nt: TGTGCCAGCAGTTCGGGAGGGAGGAACACTGAAGCTTTCTTT
cdr3_aa: CASSSGGRNTEAFF
d_call: .
clone_size: .
j_call: TRBJ1-1
v_call: TRBV12-3/TRBV12-4

cdr3_nt: TGTGCCGGCTCCAAGGGAAGCGGGATGGGCTACAATGAGCAGTTCTTC
cdr3_aa: CAGSKGSGMGYNEQFF
d_call: TRBD2
clone_size: .
j_call: TRBJ2-1
v_call: TRBV9

cdr3_nt: TGTGCCAGCAGTTCTAGCGGGGGTCCCTACGAGCAGTACTTC
cdr3_aa: CASSSSGGPYEQYF
d_call: TRBD2
clone_size: .
j_call: TRBJ2-7
v_call: TRBV27

cdr3_nt: TGCGCCAGCAGCTGGGCCGAGGGAGATGGCTACACCTTC
cdr3_aa: CASSWAEGDGYTF
d_call: .
clone_size: .
j_call: TRBJ1-2
v_call: TRBV5-1

cdr3_nt: TGTGCCAGCAGCGCAGCGGGACTCCAAGAGACCCAGTACTTC
cdr3_aa: CASSAAGLQETQYF
d_call: TRBD2
clone_size: .
j_call: TRBJ2-5
v_call: TRBV6-1

cdr3_nt: TGTGCCAGCAGCCGAGGCGGGGACAGCCAGTCCTACGAGCAGTACTTC
cdr3_aa: CASSRGGDSQSYEQYF
d_call: .
clone_size: .
j_call: TRBJ2-7
v_call: TRBV11-2

cdr3_nt: TGTGCCAGCAGCTTGGATCCGGGTTCAGTGAACATTCAGTACTTC
cdr3_aa: CASSLDPGSVNIQYF
d_call: .
clone_size: once
j_call: TRBJ2-4
v_call: TRBV5-5

cdr3_nt: TGTGCCAGCAGCTCTGGGACTAGCGGTTACAGCTCCTACAATGAGCAGTTCTTC
cdr3_aa: CASSSGTSGYSSYNEQFF
d_call: TRBD2
clone_size: few
j_call: TRBJ2-1
v_call: TRBV7-9